This is a list of T cell receptor beta chains from one sample in a study of cytomegalovirus exposure and HLA in healthy donors. The protocol was immunoSEQ multiplex PCR, while the TCRdb copy is restricted to in-frame clones and leaves out a portion. The table has around 150,000 clones, more than 75% seen once. The sample consisted of PBMCs. Receptors were obtained from a man aged 30 to 45 in good health and CMV-seronegative. The CDR3 runs from the conserved cysteine through the conserved F or W. The D gene is left open where the match is weak. Only part of the rows carry a size: once, few, many, or a class if the clone is expanded.

V gene	J gene	D gene	clone size	CDR3 length	CDR3 protein	CDR3 DNA
TRBV9	TRBJ2-1	TRBD2	-	19	CASSVVAAGGHLFYNEQFF	TGTGCCAGCAGCGTAGTTGCAGCGGGAGGCCACCTCTTTTACAATGAGCAGTTCTTC
TRBV5-6	TRBJ2-7	TRBD2	-	17	CASSQTLAGSLSYEQYF	TGTGCCAGCAGCCAGACCCTAGCGGGTTCTCTCTCCTACGAGCAGTACTTC
TRBV5-1	TRBJ2-1	-	-	15	CASSLGDSSYNEQFF	TGCGCCAGCAGCTTAGGGGATAGCTCCTACAATGAGCAGTTCTTC
TRBV7-9	TRBJ2-4	-	-	16	CASSFDRRGPKNIQYF	TGTGCCAGCAGCTTTGACAGGAGAGGGCCCAAAAACATTCAGTACTTC
TRBV11-3	TRBJ2-1	-	-	15	CASSLGGGDYNEQFF	TGTGCCAGCAGCTTAGGAGGCGGGGACTACAATGAGCAGTTCTTC
TRBV5-1	TRBJ2-7	TRBD1	-	16	CASSHTGTGAVYEQYF	TGCGCCAGCAGCCATACCGGGACAGGGGCGGTCTACGAGCAGTACTTC
TRBV6-5	TRBJ2-2	TRBD1	-	16	CSSSYSAGGDTGELFF	TGTTCCAGCAGTTACTCGGCAGGGGGCGACACCGGGGAGCTGTTTTTT
TRBV5-1	TRBJ1-2	TRBD1	once	14	CASSEWTGTLDYTF	TGCGCCAGCAGCGAATGGACAGGGACCCTGGACTACACCTTC
TRBV27	TRBJ1-2	TRBD1	-	15	CASSPGGQGNYGYTF	TGTGCCAGCAGTCCCGGCGGACAGGGGAACTATGGCTACACCTTC
TRBV9	TRBJ2-1	-	-	15	CASSVAGEPGNEQFF	TGTGCCAGCAGCGTAGCTGGGGAGCCGGGCAATGAGCAGTTCTTC
TRBV2	TRBJ2-1	TRBD1	-	15	CASRATTGSYNEQFF	TGTGCCAGCAGAGCCACGACAGGGTCCTACAATGAGCAGTTCTTC
TRBV5-5	TRBJ2-7	TRBD1	few	13	CASSFQGASEQYF	TGTGCCAGCAGCTTTCAGGGGGCCTCCGAGCAGTACTTC
TRBV5-1	TRBJ2-7	-	-	12	CASSFQGGEQYF	TGCGCCAGCAGCTTTCAGGGAGGCGAGCAGTACTTC
TRBV6-6	TRBJ1-2	-	-	13	CASSPGIIYGYTF	TGTGCCAGCAGTCCCGGGATTATATATGGCTACACCTTC
TRBV28	TRBJ2-3	TRBD1	once	15	CASSVDRGGTDTQYF	TGTGCCAGCAGTGTAGACAGGGGAGGAACAGATACGCAGTATTTT
TRBV6-1	TRBJ2-5	TRBD2	-	15	CATSQRDLSRETQYF	TGTGCCACCTCCCAGCGGGACCTCTCGAGGGAGACCCAGTACTTC
TRBV7-2	TRBJ1-2	-	-	13	CASSSTGPDGYTF	TGTGCCAGCAGTTCAACAGGGCCAGATGGCTACACCTTC
TRBV19	TRBJ1-1	TRBD1	-	16	CASRLRGQAWYTEAFF	TGTGCCAGTAGACTACGGGGACAGGCCTGGTACACTGAAGCTTTCTTT
TRBV28	TRBJ1-2	-	few	11	CASSRVGGYTF	TGTGCCAGCAGTCGGGTGGGTGGCTACACCTTC
TRBV5-1	TRBJ2-7	TRBD1	-	15	CASSAQGGSSYEQYF	TGCGCCAGCAGCGCACAGGGGGGAAGCTCCTACGAGCAGTACTTC
TRBV16	TRBJ2-5	-	once	15	CASSQSGTPGETQYF	TGTGCCAGCAGCCAGTCCGGGACTCCAGGGGAGACCCAGTACTTC
TRBV29-1	TRBJ2-7	-	-	15	CSVEVLQNLPYEQYF	TGCAGCGTTGAAGTTCTTCAGAACCTTCCCTACGAGCAGTACTTC
TRBV6-5	TRBJ2-5	-	-	12	CASSYEVATQYF	TGTGCCAGCAGTTATGAGGTCGCGACCCAGTACTTC
TRBV14	TRBJ2-2	TRBD1	-	14	CASSRRQGTGELFF	TGTGCCAGCAGCCGAAGACAGGGGACCGGGGAGCTGTTTTTT
TRBV7-2	TRBJ2-2	TRBD2	-	15	CASSLGTSGTGELFF	TGTGCCAGCAGCTTAGGGACTAGCGGGACCGGGGAGCTGTTTTTT
TRBV7-9	TRBJ2-1	-	-	14	CASSYLGPPGEQFF	TGTGCCAGCAGCTACTTAGGACCGCCGGGGGAGCAGTTCTTC
TRBV28	TRBJ1-5	TRBD1	-	15	CASRPRDRGYQPQHF	TGTGCCAGCAGACCCCGGGACAGGGGTTATCAGCCCCAGCATTTT
TRBV2	TRBJ2-1	-	-	13	CASKLTEYNEQFF	TGTGCCAGCAAACTGACAGAGTACAATGAGCAGTTCTTC
TRBV10-1	TRBJ1-2	-	-	13	CASSMDSTDGYTF	TGCGCCAGCAGCATGGACAGCACTGACGGCTACACCTTC
TRBV7-2	TRBJ2-7	TRBD1	-	14	CASSSGTGYDEQYF	TGTGCCAGCAGCTCCGGGACAGGGTACGACGAGCAGTACTTC
TRBV30	TRBJ2-7	TRBD2	-	14	CAWSGAGGPYEQYF	TGTGCCTGGAGTGGTGCGGGAGGGCCCTACGAGCAGTACTTC
TRBV19	TRBJ2-3	TRBD2	-	13	CASGGGVTDTQYF	TGTGCCTCGGGGGGAGGGGTCACAGATACGCAGTATTTT
TRBV10-3	TRBJ1-2	TRBD1	-	15	CAISEFAGTGGGYTF	TGTGCCATCAGTGAATTCGCCGGGACAGGGGGGGGCTACACCTTC
TRBV28	TRBJ2-4	TRBD2	-	15	CASSLGGSGENIQYF	TGTGCCAGCAGTTTAGGTGGGAGCGGGGAAAACATTCAGTACTTC
TRBV5-1	TRBJ2-5	-	few	16	CASSLGSRGSQETQYF	TGCGCCAGCAGCTTGGGCTCCAGGGGTTCTCAAGAGACCCAGTACTTC
TRBV11-2	TRBJ2-5	TRBD1	-	14	CASSWTGGGETQYF	TGTGCCAGCAGCTGGACAGGGGGCGGGGAGACCCAGTACTTC
TRBV9	TRBJ2-7	-	-	12	CASSASFYEQYF	TGTGCCAGCAGCGCCTCTTTCTACGAGCAGTACTTC
TRBV11-2	TRBJ2-3	-	once	15	CASSLALFSTDTQYF	TGTGCCAGCAGCTTAGCCCTCTTCAGCACAGATACGCAGTATTTT
TRBV5-1	TRBJ2-7	-	-	15	CASSLAGFSSYEQYF	TGCGCCAGCAGCTTGGCAGGGTTTAGCTCCTACGAGCAGTACTTC
TRBV9	TRBJ1-2	-	-	16	CASSAQARGPNYGYTF	TGTGCCAGCAGCGCCCAGGCGCGGGGTCCCAACTATGGCTACACCTTC
TRBV12-2	TRBJ1-1	-	-	15	CASRLSGHMNTEAFF	TGTGCAAGTCGCTTATCAGGGCACATGAACACTGAAGCTTTCTTT